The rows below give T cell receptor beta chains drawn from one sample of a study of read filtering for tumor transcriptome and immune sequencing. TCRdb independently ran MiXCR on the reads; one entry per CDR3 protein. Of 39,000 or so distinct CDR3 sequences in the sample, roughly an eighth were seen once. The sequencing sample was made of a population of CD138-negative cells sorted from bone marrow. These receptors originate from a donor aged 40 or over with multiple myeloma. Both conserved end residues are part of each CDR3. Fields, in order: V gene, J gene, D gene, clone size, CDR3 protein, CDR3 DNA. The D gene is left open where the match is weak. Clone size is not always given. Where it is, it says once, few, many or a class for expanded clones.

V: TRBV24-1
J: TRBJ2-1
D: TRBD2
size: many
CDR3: CATSASGMNEQFF
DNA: TGTGCCACCAGTGCTAGCGGGATGAATGAGCAGTTCTTC

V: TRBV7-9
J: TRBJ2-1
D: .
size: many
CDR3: CASSFRESGWFF
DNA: TGTGCCAGCAGCTTCAGGGAGAGTGGGTGGTTCTTC

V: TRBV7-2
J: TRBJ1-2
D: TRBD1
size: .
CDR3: CASSSYRGNNYGYTF
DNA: TGTGCCAGCAGCTCTTACAGGGGCAATAACTATGGCTACACCTTC

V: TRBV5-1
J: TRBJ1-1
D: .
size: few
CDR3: CASSQSLGTSTEAFF
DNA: TGCGCCAGCAGCCAATCGTTAGGGACAAGCACTGAAGCTTTCTTT

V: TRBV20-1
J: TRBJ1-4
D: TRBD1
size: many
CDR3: CSATDRGPGKLFF
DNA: TGCAGTGCTACCGACAGGGGGCCCGGGAAACTGTTTTTT

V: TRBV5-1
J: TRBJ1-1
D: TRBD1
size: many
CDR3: CASSSGQVRAEAFF
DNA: TGCGCCAGCAGCTCCGGACAGGTGAGGGCTGAAGCTTTCTTT

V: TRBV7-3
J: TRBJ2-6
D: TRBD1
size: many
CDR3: CASSYGTGGAGANVLTF
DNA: TGTGCCAGCAGCTATGGGACAGGGGGCGCTGGGGCCAACGTCCTGACTTTC

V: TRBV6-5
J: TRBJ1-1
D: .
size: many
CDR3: CASSGGPYEAFF
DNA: TGTGCCAGCAGCGGGGGGCCTTATGAAGCTTTCTTT

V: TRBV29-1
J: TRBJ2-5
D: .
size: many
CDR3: CSVNLGTQYF
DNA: TGCAGCGTGAATCTAGGGACCCAGTACTTC

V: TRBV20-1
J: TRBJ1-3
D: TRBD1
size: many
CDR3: CSARPTTGGTGNTIYF
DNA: TGCAGTGCTAGGCCTACTACAGGGGGAACTGGAAACACCATATATTTT

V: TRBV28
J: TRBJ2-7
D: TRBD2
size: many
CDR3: CASGTSGYEQYF
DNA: TGTGCCAGCGGGACTAGCGGGTACGAGCAGTACTTC

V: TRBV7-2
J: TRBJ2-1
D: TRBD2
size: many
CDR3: CASSPYAGGTNNEQFF
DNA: TGTGCCAGCAGCCCCTATGCGGGAGGGACCAACAATGAGCAGTTCTTC

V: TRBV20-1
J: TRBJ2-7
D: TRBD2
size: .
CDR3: CSAIPFGEAGSSSSWERYF
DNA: TGCAGTGCCATCCCCTTTGGTGAAGCGGGGTCCTCGTCTTCCTGGGAGCGGTATTTC

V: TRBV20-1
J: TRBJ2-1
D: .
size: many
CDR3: CSATPFYNEQFF
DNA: TGCAGTGCTACTCCATTTTACAATGAGCAGTTCTTC

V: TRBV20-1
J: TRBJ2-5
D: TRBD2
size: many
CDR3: CSAEEGRGETQYF
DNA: TGCAGTGCAGAGGAGGGGAGGGGAGAGACCCAGTACTTC

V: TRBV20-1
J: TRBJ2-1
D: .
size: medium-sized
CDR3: CSARDLTGAYEQFF
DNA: TGCAGTGCTAGAGATCTAACGGGAGCTTATGAGCAGTTCTTC

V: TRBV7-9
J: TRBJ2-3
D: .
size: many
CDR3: CASSSGRSTDTQYF
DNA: TGTGCCAGCAGCTCCGGACGGAGCACAGATACGCAGTATTTT

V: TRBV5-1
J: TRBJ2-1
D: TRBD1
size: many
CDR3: CASSLGQGQGDNEQFF
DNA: TGCGCCAGCAGCTTAGGACAGGGGCAAGGGGACAATGAGCAGTTCTTC

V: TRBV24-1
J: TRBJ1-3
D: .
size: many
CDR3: CATSDPRGSGGNTIYF
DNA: TGTGCCACCAGTGACCCACGGGGCTCCGGGGGAAACACCATATATTTT